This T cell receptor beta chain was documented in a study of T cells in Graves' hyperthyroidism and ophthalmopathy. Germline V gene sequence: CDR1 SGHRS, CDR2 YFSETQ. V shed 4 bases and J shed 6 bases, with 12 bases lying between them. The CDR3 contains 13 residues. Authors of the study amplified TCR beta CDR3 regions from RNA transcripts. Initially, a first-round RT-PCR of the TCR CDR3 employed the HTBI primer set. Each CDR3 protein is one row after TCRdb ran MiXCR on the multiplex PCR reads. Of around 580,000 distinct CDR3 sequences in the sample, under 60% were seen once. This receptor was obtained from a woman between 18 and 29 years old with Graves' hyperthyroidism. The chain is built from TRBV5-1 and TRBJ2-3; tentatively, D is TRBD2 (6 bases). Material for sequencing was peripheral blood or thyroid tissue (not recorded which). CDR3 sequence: CASSPVGGDTQYF. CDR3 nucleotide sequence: TGCGCCAGCAGCCCCGTTGGAGGGGATACGCAGTATTTT.